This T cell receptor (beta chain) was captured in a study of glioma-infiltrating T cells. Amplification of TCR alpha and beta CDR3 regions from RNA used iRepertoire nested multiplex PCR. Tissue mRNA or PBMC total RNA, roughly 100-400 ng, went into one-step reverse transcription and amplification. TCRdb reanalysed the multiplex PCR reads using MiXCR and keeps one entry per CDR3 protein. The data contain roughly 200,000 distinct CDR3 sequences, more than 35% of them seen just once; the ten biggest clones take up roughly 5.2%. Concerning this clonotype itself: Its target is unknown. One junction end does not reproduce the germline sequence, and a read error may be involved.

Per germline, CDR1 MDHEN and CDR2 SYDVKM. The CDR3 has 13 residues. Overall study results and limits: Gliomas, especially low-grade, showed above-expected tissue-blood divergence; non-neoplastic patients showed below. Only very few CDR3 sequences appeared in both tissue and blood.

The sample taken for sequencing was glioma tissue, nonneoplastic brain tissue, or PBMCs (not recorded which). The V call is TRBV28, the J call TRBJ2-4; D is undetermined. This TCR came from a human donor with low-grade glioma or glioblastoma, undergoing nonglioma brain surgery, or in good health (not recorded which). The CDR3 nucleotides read TGTGCCAGCAGTTTGTCTGTATCTGACATTCTGTACTTC. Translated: CASSLSVSDILYF.